This is a list of T cell receptor beta chains from one sample in a study of OX40 agonist ivuxolimab in advanced cancers. Generated by immunoSEQ multiplex PCR, the TCRdb table keeps only in-frame clones and is missing some. The sample lists fewer than 100,000 clones; roughly 89% were seen once. Material: CD4+ or CD8+ T cells sorted from blood, obtained in a trial of the OX40 agonist ivuxolimab. Source of these receptors: an adult with an advanced solid tumor such as melanoma, head and neck, liver or kidney cancer. Each CDR3 is given with its conserved first and last residue. The size field is filled for only some rows; it gives once, few, many or a size class.

>TRBV6-1|.|TRBJ2-7|11
CASSQIYEQYF
>TRBV6-5|.|TRBJ2-7|15
CASSYGRGHSYEQYF
>TRBV2|.|TRBJ1-1|15
CASRAHRGPGTEAFF
>TRBV5-1|.|TRBJ2-3|13
CASSLGGQDTQYF
>TRBV6-1|.|TRBJ1-5|14
CASRRDRTDQPQHF
>TRBV12-2|.|TRBJ1-5|18
CASRLVFGTPLGNQPQHF
>TRBV19|.|TRBJ1-1|17
CASSKPRTGGANTEAFF
>TRBV5-6|.|TRBJ2-3|15
CASSLYREPTDTQYF
>TRBV5-4|once|TRBJ2-3|16
CASSFLPGLGGDTQYF
>TRBV21-1|.|TRBJ2-2|16
CASSKDGHPNTGELFF
>TRBV5-4|once|TRBJ2-1|15
CASSRRLAGDNEQFF
>TRBV4-1|few|TRBJ2-3|16
CASSQARGGAADTQYF
>TRBV29-1|.|TRBJ1-3|15
CSVTLRGVSGNTIYF
>TRBV6-6|.|TRBJ2-2|16
CASSYSSGMNTGELFF
>TRBV5-1|.|TRBJ2-1|14
CASSWDSIDNEQFF
>TRBV9|few|TRBJ1-4|16
CASSVQTGGTNEKLFF
>TRBV15|.|TRBJ1-5|15
CATSRTTAADQPQHF
>TRBV21-1|.|TRBJ2-5|12
CASSNQQETQYF
>TRBV5-6|.|TRBJ2-2|16
CASSLFRRGSTGELFF
>TRBV15|.|TRBJ1-2|14
CATSRVTGLYGYTF
>TRBV28|once|TRBJ1-2|15
CASSLTKTTPYGYTF
>TRBV21-1|.|TRBJ1-1|13
CASSKDRLHEAFF
>TRBV6-5|.|TRBJ1-1|14
CASRGAGQVAEAFF
>TRBV28|.|TRBJ2-7|15
CASSLYSSGSYEQYF
>TRBV4-1|.|TRBJ1-4|15
CASSGTGYTNEKLFF
>TRBV18|.|TRBJ1-5|14
CASSPEGTNQPQHF
>TRBV7-6|.|TRBJ2-1|15
CASSYGGSTRNEQFF
>TRBV14|.|TRBJ2-1|16
CASSQRTSGVYNEQFF
>TRBV28|.|TRBJ1-5|14
CASSPRGEGQPQHF
>TRBV12-1|.|TRBJ2-5|15
CASSFPRLAQETQYF
>TRBV7-3|once|TRBJ2-3|15
CASRGGTTLGDTQYF
>TRBV19|few|TRBJ2-1|17
CASSSHPGLADYNEQFF
>TRBV7-3|.|TRBJ1-1|14
CASSQQGGDTEAFF
>TRBV7-3|.|TRBJ2-1|16
CASSLGSASSYNEQFF
>TRBV9|once|TRBJ1-5|15
CASSAGDLRHQPQHF
>TRBV2|.|TRBJ1-5|15
CASTTGGYSNQPQHF